One and the same sample provided the 28 T cell receptor beta chains below, sequenced in a study of blood T cell repertoires in COVID-19. Repertoires were generated with immunoSEQ multiplex PCR, while TCRdb's copy carries only in-frame clones and drops some. Of nearly 350,000 clones in the sample, about 90% were seen once. The specimen was peripheral blood. The source is a woman aged 18-30 years who had recovered from COVID-19.

The rearrangement uses TRBV7-9 and TRBJ1-1; D unresolved. Germline lookup yields CDR1 SEHNR and CDR2 FQNEAQ (reference sequence). Between the trimmed V and J ends, which lost 5 bases and 4 bases, there was a span of 17 bases. The length of the CDR3 is 15 residues. CDR3 protein: CASSAPMVGGTEAFF. The CDR3 DNA reads as TGTGCCAGCAGCGCCCCGATGGTCGGCGGCACTGAAGCTTTCTTT.

V usage is TRBV7-9 and J usage is TRBJ2-5; a weak D match, TRBD1 (5 bases). V was clipped by 2 bases and J by 5 bases, with 21 bases between them. The CDR3 consists of 17 residues. Germline V lookup: CDR1 SEHNR, CDR2 FQNEAQ (reference sequence). DNA of the CDR3: TGTGCCAGCAGCTTATCTTTTCGGCAGGGCTTTCACGAGACCCAGTACTTC. Translated: CASSLSFRQGFHETQYF. The variable domain in full, completed from reference TRBV7-9 and TRBJ2-5, reads DTGVSQNPRHKITKRGQNVTFRCDPISEHNRLYWYRQTLGQGPEFLTYFQNEAQLEKSRLLSDRFSAERPKGSFSTLEIQRTEQGDSAMYLCASSLSFRQGFHETQYFGPGTRLLVL.

This clone was seen just once. The V and J genes are TRBV7-9 and TRBJ1-2, with TRBD1 matching over 10 bases. Germline CDR1 is SEHNR and CDR2 is FQNEAQ (reference sequence). The ends lost 2 bases at V and 3 bases at J; junction bases unmatched: 3. The CDR3 loop spans 15 amino acids. The chain's CDR3 is CASSLTGTGDYGYTF. CDR3 DNA sequence: TGTGCCAGCAGCTTAACCGGGACAGGGGACTATGGCTACACCTTC. Looking up the rest from reference TRBV7-9 and TRBJ1-2 gives the full variable domain: DTGVSQNPRHKITKRGQNVTFRCDPISEHNRLYWYRQTLGQGPEFLTYFQNEAQLEKSRLLSDRFSAERPKGSFSTLEIQRTEQGDSAMYLCASSLTGTGDYGYTFGSGTRLTVV.

The V gene is TRBV5-6, the J gene TRBJ2-3; 11 bases are a match to TRBD1. V dropped 4 bases and J dropped 4; count of bases not matched to a gene: 5. The CDR3 consists of 15 residues. Per germline, CDR1 SGHDT and CDR2 YYEEEE. This chain's CDR3 is CASSRRTGGADTQYF. CDR3 sequence (DNA): TGTGCCAGCAGCCGAAGGACAGGGGGCGCAGATACGCAGTATTTT. Together with reference TRBV5-6 and TRBJ2-3, the CDR3 gives the full variable domain: DAGVTQSPTHLIKTRGQQVTLRCSPKSGHDTVSWYQQALGQGPQFIFQYYEEEERQRGNFPDRFSGHQFPNYSSELNVNALLLGDSALYLCASSRRTGGADTQYFGPGTRLTVL.

The genes are TRBV24-1 and TRBJ2-5; 8 bases align to TRBD2. V dropped 5 bases and J dropped 0; count of bases not matched to a gene: 10. This CDR3 comprises 17 residues. Germline V lookup: CDR1 KGHDR, CDR2 SFDVKD. The CDR3 reads CATSGRVAGSYQETQYF. DNA of the CDR3: TGTGCCACCAGTGGCCGTGTAGCGGGATCGTACCAAGAGACCCAGTACTTC.

This clone was detected only a few times. V is TRBV5-6 and J is TRBJ1-6, with 7 bases fitting TRBD1. This CDR3 spans 18 amino acids. CDR1 is SGHDT and CDR2 is YYEEEE in the germline V gene. J was trimmed by 9 bases and V by 4 bases; bases with no gene match: 19. The CDR3 protein is CASSRRTGVGSWGSPLHF. As DNA, the CDR3 is TGTGCCAGCAGCCGTCGCACAGGGGTAGGATCCTGGGGTTCACCCCTCCACTTT.

The rearrangement links TRBV29-1 to TRBJ2-7; 11 bases align to TRBD2. V was pared by 8 bases and J by 3 bases, with 24 bases of the junction left unmatched. The CDR3 covers 19 residues. From germline, CDR1 is SQVTM and CDR2 ANQGSEA. The CDR3 DNA follows: TGCAGCCCCCCCGGGGGCAGGGCGGATCTAGCGGGGGGACTCTACGAGCAGTACGTC. It is translated as CSPPGGRADLAGGLYEQYV.

The chain employs TRBV7-2 and TRBJ2-7; TRBD2 matches 14 bases. This CDR3 contains 16 residues. The V gene's germline CDR1 is SGHTA and CDR2 FQGNSA. The J segment lost 1 base and the V segment lost 11 bases, leaving 10 bases of the junction unmatched. CDR3 DNA: TGTGCCGAGGCAGGGACTAGCGGGAGTAGGTCCTACGAGCAGTACGTC. It translates to CAEAGTSGSRSYEQYV.

This chain connects TRBV5-6 to TRBJ2-1; 7 bases are shared with TRBD2. This CDR3 is 17 amino acids long. The J segment lost 0 bases and the V segment lost 4 bases, leaving 10 bases of the junction unmatched. Per the germline V gene, CDR1 is SGHDT and CDR2 is YYEEEE. The CDR3 bases are TGTGCCAGCAGCCGGGGAGCGGGATCAAGCTCCTACAATGAGCAGTTCTTC. It is translated as CASSRGAGSSSYNEQFF.

The V and J genes are TRBV19 and TRBJ2-1, with 10 bases that match TRBD2. This CDR3 region has 17 residues. The V segment lost 3 bases and the J segment 3 bases; nucleotides outside the gene matches: 8. Per germline, CDR1 LNHDA and CDR2 SQIVND (reference sequence). The CDR3 is CASSISLLAGYYNEQFF. The CDR3 DNA follows: TGTGCCAGTAGTATCTCCCTACTAGCGGGATACTACAATGAGCAGTTCTTC.

The rearrangement uses TRBV27 and TRBJ2-1; a weak D match, TRBD1 (6 bases). The CDR3 runs 15 residues. In germline, CDR1 is MNHEY, CDR2 SMNVEV (reference sequence). V lost 7 bases to trimming and J lost 0 bases, with 13 bases between them. CDR3 sequence: CASIRGQSSYNEQFF. The DNA of the CDR3 is TGTGCCAGCATTAGAGGACAGAGCTCCTACAATGAGCAGTTCTTC.

J is TRBJ1-5 and V is TRBV15; D might be TRBD1 (6 bases). V lost 0 bases, J lost 6 bases, and 12 bases lay in between. From germline, CDR1 is LNHNV and CDR2 YYDKDF (reference sequence). The CDR3 is 15 amino acids. CDR3: CATSRDRGAGQPQHF. The DNA for the CDR3 is TGTGCCACCAGCAGAGATCGGGGGGCCGGTCAGCCCCAGCATTTT.

The CDR3 DNA reads as TGCGCCAGCAGCCCGGGGGGCCGCTCCTATAATTCACCCCTCCACTTT. Translating it yields CASSPGGRSYNSPLHF. The V gene is TRBV5-1, the J gene TRBJ1-6; D possibly corresponds to TRBD1 (6 bases). The V gene's germline CDR1 is SGHRS and CDR2 YFSETQ. Trimming took 4 bases from V and 0 from J, leaving 11 bases between them. CDR3 length: 16 amino acids.

The J gene is TRBJ1-4, the V gene TRBV3-1 (or the pseudogene TRBV3-2), with TRBD1 as a possible D gene (6 bases). The CDR3 runs 19 residues. Germline V gene sequence: CDR1 LGHDT, CDR2 YNNKEL (reference sequence). The V end lost 4 bases, the J end lost 1 base, and 22 bases lay between the germline ends. The CDR3 DNA follows: TGTGCCAGCAGCCCATTAAGGGACACCTGGCACGAAACTAATGAAAAACTGTTTTTT. This translates into CASSPLRDTWHETNEKLFF.

The chain couples TRBV6-6 to TRBJ1-5; 9 bases map to TRBD1. Germline V lookup: CDR1 MNHNY, CDR2 SVGAGI (reference sequence). Trimming at V came to 5 bases and at J to 0 bases, leaving 14 bases not matched to a gene. The CDR3 is made up of 19 amino acids. CDR3 sequence reads: CASSPTRGQGYYSNQPQHF. The CDR3 nucleotides read TGTGCCAGCAGTCCTACCAGGGGACAGGGATACTATAGCAATCAGCCCCAGCATTTT.

The chain recombines TRBV9 with TRBJ2-3; D possibly corresponds to TRBD2 (6 bases). Germline-derived CDR1 and CDR2 are SGDLS and YYNGEE. V dropped 0 bases and J dropped 3 bases, with 11 bases sitting between them. The CDR3 totals 15 residues. The CDR3 loop reads CASSVAGVLTDTQYF. DNA for the CDR3: TGTGCCAGCAGCGTAGCGGGAGTTTTGACAGATACGCAGTATTTT.

This clone appeared a single time. Sequence at one end of the junction differs from germline and may be a read error. J is TRBJ1-1 and V is TRBV2; perhaps TRBD1 as D (6 bases). There are 11 residues in the CDR3. The germline V gene has CDR1 SNHLY and CDR2 FYNNEI. The DNA for the CDR3 is TGTGCCAGCAGTGACCACAGGGACGCGGTCTTT. It encodes CASSDHRDAVF.

This chain uses TRBV9 with TRBJ1-2, with D possibly TRBD1 on 6 matching bases. The ends were cut back, 3 bases at V and 2 bases at J, with 23 bases in the middle. This CDR3 region has 18 residues. Germline loops: CDR1 SGDLS, CDR2 YYNGEE. The DNA of the CDR3 is TGTGCCAGCAGCGGCCCTTTAGGGGGGGGACGGCGAAACTATGGCTACACCTTC. This encodes CASSGPLGGGRRNYGYTF.

The chain links TRBV25-1 to TRBJ1-5; D gene uncertain. The CDR3 loop spans 15 amino acids. Germline V lookup: CDR1 MGHDK, CDR2 SYGVNS. The germline V and J ends were trimmed by 2 bases and 3 bases, with 11 bases remaining between them. The CDR3 DNA sequence: TGTGCCAGCAGTGAAGGATTCGGGGTCAATCAGCCCCAGCATTTT. Protein sequence: CASSEGFGVNQPQHF.

The V call is TRBV27, the J call TRBJ2-4; 10 bases line up with TRBD2. The length of the CDR3 is 21 residues. CDR1 is MNHEY, CDR2 SMNVEV, per germline (reference sequence). With 5 bases clipped from V and 3 bases from J, the junction kept 22 bases outside the gene matches. The CDR3 sequence: CASSPNLLRSGRGFDKNIQYF. DNA for the CDR3: TGTGCCAGCAGTCCCAACCTCCTTCGGAGCGGGAGGGGGTTTGACAAAAACATTCAGTACTTC.

This clone was counted once. This sequence joins TRBV30 and TRBJ1-1; TRBD1 matches 12 bases. This CDR3 has 15 amino acids. The germline CDR1 and CDR2 sequences are GTSNPN and SVGIG (reference sequence). Trimming took 1 base from V and 3 from J; bases not matched to a gene: 3. The CDR3 here is CAWSARDRGHTEAFF. DNA for the CDR3: TGTGCCTGGAGTGCCCGGGACAGGGGGCACACTGAAGCTTTCTTT. Drawing the rest from reference TRBV30 and TRBJ1-1, the complete variable domain is SQTIHQWPATLVQPVGSPLSLECTVEGTSNPNLYWYRQAAGRGLQLLFYSVGIGQISSEVPQNLSASRPQDRQFILSSKKLLLSDSGFYLCAWSARDRGHTEAFFGQGTRLTVV.

J is TRBJ1-4 and V is TRBV27; the D is unclear. CDR1 MNHEY and CDR2 SMNVEV come from the germline V gene (reference sequence). The CDR3 covers 16 residues. V lost 5 bases to trimming and J lost 0 bases, with 13 bases between them. This CDR3 reads CASSHPPGATNEKLFF. CDR3 bases: TGTGCCAGCAGTCACCCACCGGGTGCAACTAATGAAAAACTGTTTTTT.

The rearrangement uses TRBV9 and TRBJ2-1; 9 bases match TRBD1. V shed 1 base and J 7 bases; nucleotides not matched to a gene: 9. Germline V CDR1 and CDR2: SGDLS, YYNGEE. This CDR3 contains 16 residues. Here the CDR3 DNA reads TGTGCCAGCAGCGTATACGGACAGGGGCCTAGGAATGAGCAGTTCTTC. It encodes CASSVYGQGPRNEQFF.

The chain links TRBV19 to TRBJ2-7; TRBD2 matches 8 bases. The trim removed 2 bases at V and 5 bases at J, leaving 2 bases unmatched. The length of the CDR3 is 13 residues. Germline CDR1 is LNHDA and CDR2 is SQIVND (reference sequence). This CDR3 reads CASSISGGHEQYV. CDR3 DNA: TGTGCCAGTAGTATATCGGGGGGGCACGAGCAGTACGTC.

The chain joins TRBV4-1 to TRBJ1-1; TRBD1 matches at 12 bases. The germline V gene encodes CDR1 MGHRA and CDR2 YSYEKL. The J segment lost 5 bases and the V segment lost 3 bases, leaving 7 bases of the junction unmatched. This CDR3 comprises 16 residues. CDR3 DNA: TGCGCCAGCAGCCAGCCGGGACAGGGGGCGTATACTGAAGCTTTCTTT. It encodes CASSQPGQGAYTEAFF.

The chain couples TRBV30 to TRBJ1-2; 7 bases are a match to TRBD1. This CDR3 comprises 15 residues. Unmatched junction bases numbered 11, after V lost 0 bases and J lost 7 bases. Germline values: CDR1 GTSNPN, CDR2 SVGIG (reference sequence). The CDR3 is CAWSVQGPTPGGYTF. CDR3 in DNA: TGTGCCTGGAGTGTACAGGGGCCCACCCCAGGTGGCTACACCTTC.

This chain links TRBV30 with TRBJ1-5; D unresolved. V shed 4 bases and J shed 3 bases, with 13 bases lying between them. The length of the CDR3 is 14 residues. Germline values: CDR1 GTSNPN, CDR2 SVGIG (reference sequence). The DNA of the CDR3 is TGTGCCTGGACCACCGGGAGGAACAATCAGCCCCAGCATTTT. The encoded protein is CAWTTGRNNQPQHF.

J is TRBJ2-1 and V is TRBV4-3; D gene uncertain. The V end lost 0 bases, the J end lost 10 bases, and 10 bases lay between the germline ends. The CDR3 consists of 13 residues. The germline V gene has CDR1 LGHNA and CDR2 YSLEER. As DNA, the CDR3 is TGCGCCAGCAGCCAAGAGGCTGGTCCAGAGCAGTTCTTC. Amino acids: CASSQEAGPEQFF.